One T cell receptor beta chain is described in this entry. Its specificity is not known. Healthy donors had no documented immune events, such as infections, while sampled. Only in-frame clones appear in the TCRdb table, and some are missing; sequencing was by immunoSEQ multiplex PCR. The sample includes approximately 58,000 clones, approximately 83% seen only once; the top ten take approximately 17%. The data derive from a study of identifying expanded T cells in peripheral blood. Study outcomes and limitations: Two-week clone count variance significantly increased as total template count grew. Differentially abundant clones: 0.95 to 1.5 between replicates, 16.4 at around 14 days, 18 to 20 at four.

This sequence was found in a person aged 18 to 75 in good health. The sample was blood.

The CDR3 reads CASSMGQRETYEQYF. CDR3 in DNA: TGTGCCAGTAGTATGGGCCAGCGGGAGACCTACGAGCAGTACTTC. This chain uses TRBV19 with TRBJ2-7, with 8 bases that match TRBD2. V was pared by 3 bases and J by 2 bases, with 6 bases of the junction left unmatched. CDR3 size: 15 residues. CDR1 is LNHDA, CDR2 SQIVND, per germline (reference sequence).